This TCR beta chain appears in the sequencing data of a study of T-cell memory formation after mild COVID-19. The study, taken as a whole, reports: Some clones that responded turned up in pre-infection memory, which suggests that cross-reactive memory joined in. What remained unconfirmed was the SARS-CoV-2 specificity of second-wave clones peaking on day 37.

Researchers used 5'RACE with constant-segment primers to make TCR alpha and TCR beta cDNA libraries that carry sample barcodes and UMIs. One entry per CDR3 protein, called by TCRdb with MiXCR from the 5' RACE reads. The profile shows 550,000 to 650,000 distinct CDR3 sequences, 15% to 20% of them singletons. This clonotype appeared a few times. Its matching antigen is unknown. Sequencing was performed on PBMCs or a T cell subset sorted from them (not recorded which). The source of this sequence is an adult woman who had mild COVID-19 (a few samples of this study predate the infection). Cell type and time point are not known.

Here the CDR3 reads CASRERGRDYEQYF. CDR3 nucleotide sequence: TGTGCCAGCAGAGAGAGGGGAAGAGACTACGAGCAGTACTTC. This chain uses TRBV6-2 or TRBV6-3 with TRBJ2-7; D assignment may be TRBD1 or TRBD2 (5 bases each). Trimming removed 6 bases at V and 3 bases at J, with 15 bases between. The CDR3 is 14 amino acids. Looked up from germline, CDR1 is MNHEY and CDR2 is SVGEGT.